Presented here are 20 T cell receptor beta chains from one specimen sequenced in a study of blood T cell repertoires in COVID-19. Sequencing was performed with immunoSEQ multiplex PCR; in TCRdb, only in-frame clones are kept and a portion is missing. The table records over 100,000 clones, 75% to 90% of them present only once. The sequencing input was peripheral blood. These receptors were collected from a human donor in a cohort sampled during active COVID-19.

The rearrangement uses TRBV5-1 and TRBJ2-7; TRBD1 is a possible D gene (6 bases). Between the trimmed V and J ends, which lost 4 bases and 3 bases, there was a span of 11 bases. Germline V gene sequence: CDR1 SGHRS, CDR2 YFSETQ. This CDR3 region has 13 residues. The CDR3 DNA reads as TGCGCCAGCAGCGACACAGGGTTCTACGAGCAGTACTTC. Translated: CASSDTGFYEQYF.

The rearrangement links TRBV7-9 to TRBJ1-1; a weak D match, TRBD1 (5 bases). Germline V gene lookup returns CDR1 SEHNR and CDR2 FQNEAQ (reference sequence). The V and J ends lost 10 bases and 3 bases respectively, with 15 bases between them. CDR3 length: 13 amino acids. In DNA form, the CDR3 reads TGTGCCACCCAGGGAAGGTCGCACACTGAAGCTTTCTTT. As protein: CATQGRSHTEAFF.

The sample holds one count of this clone. The genes are TRBV18 and TRBJ2-5; 7 bases map to TRBD1. The V gene end was trimmed by 0 bases and the J gene end by 4 bases; junction bases not matched to a gene: 5. The germline gives CDR1 KGHSH, CDR2 LQKENI. This CDR3 spans 15 amino acids. The CDR3 coding sequence is TGTGCCAGCTCACCACCGAGGGCAGGGGGAGAGACCCAGTACTTC. Translation gives CASSPPRAGGETQYF.

As to this clone: Other DNA sequences in this sample translate to the same CDR3. The chain uses TRBV3-1 (or the pseudogene TRBV3-2) and TRBJ2-7, with D maybe TRBD1 (5 bases). CDR3 length equals 11 residues. Germline CDR1 reads LGHDT; CDR2 reads YNNKEL (reference sequence). V was shortened by 1 base and J by 7 bases, with 5 bases between the two germline ends. CDR3 DNA: TGTGCCAGCAGCCAAGCAGGGGAGCAGTACTTC. Its protein is CASSQAGEQYF.

The V gene is TRBV11-1, the J gene TRBJ1-2; weak D call: TRBD1 (6 bases). This CDR3 is 15 amino acids long. Germline V gene lookup returns CDR1 SGHAT and CDR2 FQDESV (reference sequence). Between the trimmed V and J ends, which lost 2 bases and 4 bases, there was a span of 14 bases. The CDR3 DNA reads as TGTGCCAGCAGCTTAACAGGGCCGGACCCCTATGGCTACACCTTC. It codes for CASSLTGPDPYGYTF.

This chain links TRBV19 with TRBJ1-6; the D gene is possibly TRBD1 (5 bases). V lost 4 bases and J lost 0, with 13 bases in between. Germline lookup yields CDR1 LNHDA and CDR2 SQIVND (reference sequence). This CDR3 is built from 17 residues. CDR3 residues: CASSTTRTLSYNSPLHF. DNA of the CDR3: TGTGCCAGTAGTACGACCCGGACACTCTCCTATAATTCACCCCTCCACTTT.

The chain employs TRBV5-5 and TRBJ1-1, with a weak D call TRBD1 (6 bases). CDR1 and CDR2 from the germline V gene are SGHKS and YYEKEE (reference sequence). The CDR3 spans 14 residues. Trimming removed 4 bases at V and 6 bases at J, with 16 bases between. CDR3 DNA: TGTGCCAGCAGCGAAGGACAGTTGGAGGCTGAAGCTTTCTTT. The encoded protein is CASSEGQLEAEAFF.

Details on this clone: At one end, the junction sequence differs from germline, possibly due to a read error. J is TRBJ2-7 and V is TRBV6-5; TRBD1 matches at 10 bases. CDR3 length: 14 amino acids. The germline V gene has CDR1 MNHEY and CDR2 SVGAGI. CDR3 sequence reads: CASSGGTGAYVQYF. For the CDR3, the DNA is TGTGCCAGTTCCGGGGGGACAGGGGCCTACGTGCAGTACTTC.

This clone has just one count. This rearrangement joins TRBV24-1 to TRBJ2-5; TRBD2 agrees at 9 bases. The CDR3 loop spans 14 amino acids. With 4 bases clipped from V and 4 bases from J, the junction kept 3 bases outside the gene matches. CDR1 is KGHDR and CDR2 is SFDVKD in the germline V gene. Here the CDR3 DNA reads TGTGCCACCAGTGAGCGGGGGGGCGCAGAGACCCAGTACTTC. Its protein product is CATSERGGAETQYF.

This rearrangement joins TRBV12-5 to TRBJ2-5; no reliable D call. The length of the CDR3 is 14 residues. The V gene's germline CDR1 is LGHNT and CDR2 FRNRAP. V gave up 1 base and J gave up 1 base, with 7 bases separating them. The CDR3 sequence is CASGLGLIQETQYF. The DNA for the CDR3 is TGTGCTAGTGGTTTGGGGCTGATCCAAGAGACCCAGTACTTC.

The chain carries TRBV5-8 and TRBJ2-1, with TRBD2 matching 11 bases. Germline V gene data show CDR1 as SGHTS and CDR2 as YDEGEE. V was clipped by 4 bases and J by 8 bases; unmatched bases: 14. The CDR3 spans 17 residues. DNA for the CDR3: TGTGCCAGCAGCCCGACCCGTGGAACTAGCGGGAGCTATGAGCAGTTCTTC. This codes for CASSPTRGTSGSYEQFF.

The chain couples TRBV6-5 to TRBJ1-1, with 8 nucleotides matching TRBD1. The germline CDR1 and CDR2 sequences are MNHEY and SVGAGI. J was trimmed by 5 bases and V by 7 bases; bases with no gene match: 6. This CDR3 region has 13 residues. CDR3 sequence reads: CASKGQGYTEAFF. CDR3 DNA sequence: TGTGCCAGCAAAGGACAGGGATATACTGAAGCTTTCTTT.

The chain combines TRBV24-1 with TRBJ2-7, with 7 bases fitting TRBD1. The ends lost 4 bases at V and 6 bases at J; junction bases unmatched: 5. The CDR3 has 13 amino acids. Per germline, CDR1 KGHDR and CDR2 SFDVKD. CDR3 protein: CATSDPTGSEQYF. CDR3 in DNA: TGTGCCACCAGTGACCCGACAGGGTCCGAGCAGTACTTC.

The rearrangement links TRBV7-9 to TRBJ2-2; a weak D match, TRBD1 (5 bases). Germline CDR1 and CDR2: SEHNR and FQNEAQ (reference sequence). CDR3 length: 13 amino acids. Trimming removed 5 bases at V and 4 bases at J, with 8 bases between. CDR3 sequence (DNA): TGTGCCAGCAGCCGAGACAGCACCGGGGAGCTGTTTTTT. Translating it yields CASSRDSTGELFF.

V usage is TRBV14 and J usage is TRBJ2-2; D is perhaps TRBD1 (5 bases). This CDR3 is built from 14 residues. Germline V gene lookup returns CDR1 SGHDN and CDR2 FVKESK. V was shortened by 1 base and J by 7 bases, with 10 bases between the two germline ends. The CDR3 DNA reads as TGTGCCAGCAGCCAAGTCCAGGGTGGCGGGGAGCTGTTTTTT. Residues: CASSQVQGGGELFF. The variable domain in full, completed from reference TRBV14 and TRBJ2-2, reads EAGVTQFPSHSVIEKGQTVTLRCDPISGHDNLYWYRRVMGKEIKFLLHFVKESKQDESGMPNNRFLAERTGGTYSTLKVQPAELEDSGVYFCASSQVQGGGELFFGEGSRLTVL.

V usage is TRBV4-2 and J usage is TRBJ1-3; D is uncertain. CDR1 is LGHNA and CDR2 is YNFKEQ in the germline V gene. Between the trimmed V and J ends, which lost 0 bases and 0 bases, there was a span of 3 bases. The CDR3 contains 14 residues. The CDR3 DNA sequence: TGTGCCAGCAGCCAAGACAGCTCTGGAAACACCATATATTTT. Residues: CASSQDSSGNTIYF.

Only a few counts were recorded for this clone. The genes are TRBV5-1 and TRBJ2-1, with TRBD2 matching 11 bases. The length of the CDR3 is 18 residues. Germline CDR1 SGHRS, CDR2 YFSETQ. V lost 4 bases, J lost 9 bases, and 18 bases stayed unmatched. The DNA for the CDR3 is TGCGCCAGCAGCCTCACCCCGGTTAGCGGGAGGGCCAGTGGTGAGCAGTTCTTC. It is translated as CASSLTPVSGRASGEQFF.

The rearrangement joins TRBV9 to TRBJ1-4, with D perhaps TRBD1 (5 bases). CDR1 SGDLS and CDR2 YYNGEE come from the germline V gene. V shed 2 bases and J shed 6 bases, with 11 bases lying between them. CDR3 length: 14 residues. CDR3 bases: TGTGCCAGCAGCGTTTGGGGAGGGGATGAAAAACTGTTTTTT. Its translation is CASSVWGGDEKLFF. The full variable domain, its missing parts supplied by reference TRBV9 and TRBJ1-4, is DSGVTQTPKHLITATGQRVTLRCSPRSGDLSVYWYQQSLDQGLQFLIQYYNGEERAKGNILERFSAQQFPDLHSELNLSSLELGDSALYFCASSVWGGDEKLFFGSGTQLSVL.

V is TRBV2 and J is TRBJ1-5, with no clear D. This CDR3 has 12 residues. The V gene lost 8 bases and the J gene lost 9 bases, with 14 bases spanning the gap. The V gene's germline CDR1 is SNHLY and CDR2 FYNNEI. The CDR3 loop reads CASADWLGPQHF. Here the CDR3 DNA reads TGTGCCAGCGCGGACTGGCTAGGGCCCCAGCATTTT.

This clone was picked up one time. The V gene is TRBV6-1, the J gene TRBJ2-6; a possible D gene is TRBD2 (5 bases). There are 19 residues in the CDR3. Germline-derived CDR1 and CDR2 are MNHNS and SASEGT. Trimming removed 3 bases at V and 2 bases at J, with 20 bases between. The CDR3 nucleotides are TGTGCCAGCAGTGATGCGGGCACAGAATTATCCCCTGGGGCCAACGTCCTGACTTTC. Translation gives CASSDAGTELSPGANVLTF.